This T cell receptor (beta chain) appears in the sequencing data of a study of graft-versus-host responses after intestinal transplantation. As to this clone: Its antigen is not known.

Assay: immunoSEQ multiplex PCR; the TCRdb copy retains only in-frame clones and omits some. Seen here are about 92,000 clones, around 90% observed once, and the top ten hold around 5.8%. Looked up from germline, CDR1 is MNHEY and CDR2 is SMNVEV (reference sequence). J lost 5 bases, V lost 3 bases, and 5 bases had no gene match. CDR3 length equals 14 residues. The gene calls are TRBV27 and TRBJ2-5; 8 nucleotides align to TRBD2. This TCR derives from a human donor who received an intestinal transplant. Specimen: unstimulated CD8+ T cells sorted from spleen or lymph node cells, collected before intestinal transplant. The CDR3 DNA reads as TGTGCCAGCAGTTTCACGGGAGGGCGTGAGACCCAGTACTTC. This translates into CASSFTGGRETQYF.